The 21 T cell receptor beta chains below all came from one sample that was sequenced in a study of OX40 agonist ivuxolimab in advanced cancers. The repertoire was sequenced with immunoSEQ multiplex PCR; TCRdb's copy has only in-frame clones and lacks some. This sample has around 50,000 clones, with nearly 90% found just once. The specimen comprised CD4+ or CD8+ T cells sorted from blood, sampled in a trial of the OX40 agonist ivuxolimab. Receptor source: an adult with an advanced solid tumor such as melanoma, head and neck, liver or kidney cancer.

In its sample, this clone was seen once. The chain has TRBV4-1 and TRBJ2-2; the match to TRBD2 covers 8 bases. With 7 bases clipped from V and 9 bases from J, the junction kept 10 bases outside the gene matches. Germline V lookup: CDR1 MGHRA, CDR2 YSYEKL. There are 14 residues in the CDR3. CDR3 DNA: TGCGCCAGCAAAGCGGGAGCAGCAGAGAGGGAGCTGTTTTTT. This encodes CASKAGAAERELFF.

The CDR3 is CASSESDYNTGELFF. The DNA of the CDR3 is TGCGCCAGCAGTGAGTCAGACTATAACACCGGGGAGCTGTTTTTT. The V and J genes are TRBV10-2 and TRBJ2-2; TRBD2 might be the D (5 bases). CDR1 and CDR2 from the germline V gene are WSHSY and SAAADI. V lost 0 bases and J lost 2, with 7 bases in between. There are 15 residues in the CDR3.

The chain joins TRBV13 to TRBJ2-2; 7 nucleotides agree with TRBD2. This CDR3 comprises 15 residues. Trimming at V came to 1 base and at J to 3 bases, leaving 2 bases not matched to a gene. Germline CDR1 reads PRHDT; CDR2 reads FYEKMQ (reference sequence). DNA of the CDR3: TGTGCCAGCAGCTTAGCGGGGGGTTACACCGGGGAGCTGTTTTTT. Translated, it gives CASSLAGGYTGELFF.

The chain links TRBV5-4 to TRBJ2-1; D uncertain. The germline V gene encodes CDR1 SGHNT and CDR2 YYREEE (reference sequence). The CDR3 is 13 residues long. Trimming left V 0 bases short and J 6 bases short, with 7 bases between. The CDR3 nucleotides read TGTGCCAGCAGCTTGGTTTTAAGCAATGAGCAGTTCTTC. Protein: CASSLVLSNEQFF.

The CDR3 bases are TGTGCCAGCAGCTTTGGACAAGTCAATCAGCCCCAGCATTTT. Translation: CASSFGQVNQPQHF. The chain recombines TRBV7-2 with TRBJ1-5; TRBD1 is a possible D gene (5 bases). The germline V gene has CDR1 SGHTA and CDR2 FQGNSA. The CDR3 contains 14 residues. Trimming took 3 bases from V and 3 from J, leaving 9 bases between them.

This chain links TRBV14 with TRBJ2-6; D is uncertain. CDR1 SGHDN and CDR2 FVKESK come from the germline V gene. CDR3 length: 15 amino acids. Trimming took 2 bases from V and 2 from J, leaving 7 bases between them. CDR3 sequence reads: CASSQQLPGANVLTF. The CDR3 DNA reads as TGTGCCAGCAGCCAACAGCTACCTGGGGCCAACGTCCTGACTTTC.

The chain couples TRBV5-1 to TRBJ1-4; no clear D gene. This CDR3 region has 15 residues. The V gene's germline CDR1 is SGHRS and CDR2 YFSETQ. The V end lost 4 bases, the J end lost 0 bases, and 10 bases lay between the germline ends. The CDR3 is CASSALGTTNEKLFF. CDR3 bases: TGCGCCAGCAGCGCCCTGGGAACAACTAATGAAAAACTGTTTTTT.

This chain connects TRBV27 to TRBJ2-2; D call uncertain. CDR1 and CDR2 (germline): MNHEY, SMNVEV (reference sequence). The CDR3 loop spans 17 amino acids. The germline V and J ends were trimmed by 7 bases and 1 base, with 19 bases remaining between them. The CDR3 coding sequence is TGTGCCAGCACAGGTAATTCGTGGGCCTTGAACACCGGGGAGCTGTTTTTT. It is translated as CASTGNSWALNTGELFF.

The CDR3 spells CASSPTARGSNQPQHF. CDR3 nucleotides: TGTGCCAGCTCACCAACGGCCAGGGGGAGCAATCAGCCCCAGCATTTT. V is TRBV18 and J is TRBJ1-5, with 7 nucleotides matching TRBD1. CDR1 KGHSH and CDR2 LQKENI come from the germline V gene. The CDR3 loop spans 16 amino acids. V was clipped by 2 bases and J by 1 base; unmatched bases: 5.

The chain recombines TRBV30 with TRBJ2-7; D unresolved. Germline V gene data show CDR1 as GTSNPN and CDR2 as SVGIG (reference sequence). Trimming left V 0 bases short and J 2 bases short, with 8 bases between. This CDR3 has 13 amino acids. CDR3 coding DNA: TGTGCCTGGAGTGTGGGTAGGACCTACGAGCAGTACTTC. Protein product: CAWSVGRTYEQYF.

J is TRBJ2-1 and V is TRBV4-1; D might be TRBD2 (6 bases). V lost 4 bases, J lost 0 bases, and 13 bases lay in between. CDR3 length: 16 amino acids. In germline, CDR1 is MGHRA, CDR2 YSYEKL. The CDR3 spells CASSLDSGYSYNEQFF. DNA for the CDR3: TGCGCCAGCAGCCTTGATAGCGGATACTCCTACAATGAGCAGTTCTTC.

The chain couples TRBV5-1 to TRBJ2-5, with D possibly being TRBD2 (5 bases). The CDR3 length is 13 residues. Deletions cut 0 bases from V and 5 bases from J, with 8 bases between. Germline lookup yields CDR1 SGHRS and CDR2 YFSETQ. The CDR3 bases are TGCGCCAGCAGCTTGGGAGGGTTCGAGACCCAGTACTTC. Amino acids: CASSLGGFETQYF. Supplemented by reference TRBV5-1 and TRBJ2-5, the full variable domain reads KAGVTQTPRYLIKTRGQQVTLSCSPISGHRSVSWYQQTPGQGLQFLFEYFSETQRNKGNFPGRFSGRQFSNSRSEMNVSTLELGDSALYLCASSLGGFETQYFGPGTRLLVL.

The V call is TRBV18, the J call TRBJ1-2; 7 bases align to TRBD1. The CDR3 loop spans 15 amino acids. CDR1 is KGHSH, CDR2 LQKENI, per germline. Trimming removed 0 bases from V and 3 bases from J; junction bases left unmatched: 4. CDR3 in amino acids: CASSPPDRQYYGYTF. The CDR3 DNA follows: TGTGCCAGCTCACCACCGGACAGGCAATACTATGGCTACACCTTC.

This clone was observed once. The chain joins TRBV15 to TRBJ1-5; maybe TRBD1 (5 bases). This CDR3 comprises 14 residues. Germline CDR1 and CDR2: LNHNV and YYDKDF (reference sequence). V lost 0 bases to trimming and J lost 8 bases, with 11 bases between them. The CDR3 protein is CATSRDFGAEPQHF. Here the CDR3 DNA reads TGTGCCACCAGCAGAGATTTTGGGGCAGAGCCCCAGCATTTT.

CDR3 bases: TGTGCCAGCAGGGGGGGACTAGCGAACTACGAGCAGTACTTC. The encoded protein is CASRGGLANYEQYF. The V call is TRBV28, the J call TRBJ2-5; 10 bases line up with TRBD2. Near its end, the DNA agrees better with TRBJ2-7, so the J call may be wrong. Germline lookup yields CDR1 MDHEN and CDR2 SYDVKM. The CDR3 contains 14 residues.

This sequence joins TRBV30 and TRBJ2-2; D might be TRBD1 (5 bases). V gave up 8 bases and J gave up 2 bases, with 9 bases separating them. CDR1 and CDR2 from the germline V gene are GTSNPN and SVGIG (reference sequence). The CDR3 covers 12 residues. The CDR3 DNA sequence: TGTGCCGTTGGGGCTAACACCGGGGAGCTGTTTTTT. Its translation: CAVGANTGELFF.

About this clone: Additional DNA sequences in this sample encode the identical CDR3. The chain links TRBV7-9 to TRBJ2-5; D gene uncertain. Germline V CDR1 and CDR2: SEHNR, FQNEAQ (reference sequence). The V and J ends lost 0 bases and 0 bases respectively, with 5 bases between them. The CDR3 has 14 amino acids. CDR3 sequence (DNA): TGTGCCAGCAGCTTAGCGTCGAACCAAGAGACCCAGTACTTC. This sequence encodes CASSLASNQETQYF. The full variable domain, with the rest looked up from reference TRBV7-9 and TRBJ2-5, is DTGVSQNPRHKITKRGQNVTFRCDPISEHNRLYWYRQTLGQGPEFLTYFQNEAQLEKSRLLSDRFSAERPKGSFSTLEIQRTEQGDSAMYLCASSLASNQETQYFGPGTRLLVL.

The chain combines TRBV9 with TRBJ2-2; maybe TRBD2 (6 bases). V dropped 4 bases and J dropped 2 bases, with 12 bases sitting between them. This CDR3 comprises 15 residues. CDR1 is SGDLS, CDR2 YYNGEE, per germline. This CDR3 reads CASSSAGSNTGELFF. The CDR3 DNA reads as TGTGCCAGCAGCTCCGCGGGGTCTAACACCGGGGAGCTGTTTTTT.

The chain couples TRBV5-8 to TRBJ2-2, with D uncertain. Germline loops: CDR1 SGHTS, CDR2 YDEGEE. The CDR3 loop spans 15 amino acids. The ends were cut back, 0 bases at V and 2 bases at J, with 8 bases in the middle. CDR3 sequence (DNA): TGTGCCAGCAGCTTGGTTCAAAAAAACACCGGGGAGCTGTTTTTT. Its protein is CASSLVQKNTGELFF.

CDR3 sequence: CASSQEGPGWVAYTF. For the CDR3, the DNA is TGCGCCAGCAGCCAAGAAGGCCCTGGTTGGGTCGCCTACACCTTC. The chain couples TRBV4-1 to TRBJ1-2; no definite D call. V lost 0 bases and J lost 10, with 18 bases in between. The length of the CDR3 is 15 residues. Germline V CDR1 and CDR2: MGHRA, YSYEKL.

The CDR3 sequence is CASSIFRRTPDPGELFF. For the CDR3, the DNA is TGTGCCAGTAGTATATTTCGGAGAACTCCGGATCCCGGGGAGCTGTTTTTT. The V call is TRBV19, the J call TRBJ2-2; D gene uncertain. The CDR3 length is 17 residues. V was shortened by 2 bases and J by 6 bases, with 19 bases between the two germline ends. Looked up from germline, CDR1 is LNHDA and CDR2 is SQIVND (reference sequence).